This T cell receptor (beta chain) was captured in a study of monozygotic twins with inflammatory bowel disease. Study-wide points: Versus healthy twins, IBD patients showed fewer clonotypes shared with others, especially with disease activity. The co-twins with IBD showed lower TCRbeta diversity (inverse Simpson) than their healthy siblings.

This CDR3 is 18 amino acids long. The germline V gene encodes CDR1 SGHAT and CDR2 FQNNGV. Whole blood served as the source of total RNA, and no T cell sorting took place. As for this clonotype: Its antigen is currently unknown.

cDNA synthesis was performed in eight separate reactions for each sample. TCRdb reprocessed the 5' RACE reads; each CDR3 protein has one entry and no DNA is given. In all, the sample yields about 300,000 distinct CDR3 sequences. The TCR sequence derives from a human donor with ulcerative colitis or Crohn's disease, or a healthy co-twin of an affected twin (not recorded which). The gene calls are TRBV11-2 and TRBJ2-6; TCRdb's assignment of TRBD2 cannot be checked, as there is no DNA. Sequencing was done on a sample of blood. CDR3 amino acids: CASSSLAGPPSGANVLTF.